What follows are 12 T cell receptor beta chains derived from one specimen sequenced in a study of blood T cell repertoires in COVID-19. The assay was immunoSEQ multiplex PCR, and TCRdb's table has in-frame clones only and misses some. The sample yields some 14,000 clones, roughly four fifths seen once. Sequencing input: peripheral blood. Every receptor here comes from a boy between 2 and 10 years old with active or convalescent COVID-19.

A single count supports this clone. The chain recombines TRBV9 with TRBJ2-3, with a weak D call TRBD1 (6 bases). The germline gives CDR1 SGDLS, CDR2 YYNGEE. The CDR3 covers 15 residues. The V and J ends lost 0 bases and 4 bases respectively, with 12 bases between them. The CDR3 bases are TGTGCCAGCAGCGTAGATGGGGGCCCGGCAGATACGCAGTATTTT. Protein: CASSVDGGPADTQYF.

This clone showed up just a few times. The chain employs TRBV7-6 and TRBJ1-5, with TRBD1 matching 9 bases. Germline CDR1 SGHVS, CDR2 FNYEAQ. CDR3 size: 19 residues. Trimming at V came to 5 bases and at J to 0 bases, leaving 14 bases not matched to a gene. CDR3 in DNA: TGTGCCAGCAGCAAGGGCCCGGGACAGGGATCGTTTAGCAATCAGCCCCAGCATTTT. As protein: CASSKGPGQGSFSNQPQHF.

The chain employs TRBV4-3 and TRBJ2-5, with 10 bases matching TRBD1. This CDR3 spans 16 amino acids. The J segment lost 7 bases and the V segment lost 4 bases, leaving 12 bases of the junction unmatched. Germline lookup yields CDR1 LGHNA and CDR2 YSLEER. As DNA, the CDR3 is TGCGCCAGCAGCCGGGACAGGGGACAACTCGGGGGGACCCAGTACTTC. Protein sequence: CASSRDRGQLGGTQYF.

The V gene is TRBV19, the J gene TRBJ1-6, with a tentative D call TRBD1 (5 bases). The CDR3 totals 16 residues. Between the trimmed V and J ends, which lost 10 bases and 10 bases, there was a span of 26 bases. Per the germline V gene, CDR1 is LNHDA and CDR2 is SQIVND (reference sequence). The CDR3 protein is CATAQMTFWGGSPLHF. In DNA, the CDR3 is TGTGCCACCGCCCAGATGACGTTTTGGGGGGGATCACCCCTCCACTTT.

This clone was counted a few times. The gene calls are TRBV24-1 and TRBJ2-7; 9 nucleotides match TRBD1. V lost 0 bases, J lost 5 bases, and 4 bases stayed unmatched. The CDR3 is 15 residues long. Germline values: CDR1 KGHDR, CDR2 SFDVKD. CDR3 coding DNA: TGTGCCACCAGTGATTTGGGGACAGGGTTCCACGAGCAGTACTTC. It is translated as CATSDLGTGFHEQYF.

The chain is built from TRBV27 and TRBJ1-2, with 7 bases fitting TRBD1. The junction had 10 bases not matched to a gene; V was cut back by 4 bases and J by 8 bases. The CDR3 runs to 14 residues. From germline, CDR1 is MNHEY and CDR2 SMNVEV (reference sequence). The CDR3 region has the DNA TGTGCCAGCAGTTCAGGACAGGCCGCGTACGGCTACACCTTC. This gives the protein CASSSGQAAYGYTF.

This chain links TRBV27 with TRBJ2-7; 8 positions match TRBD1. The CDR3 is 13 amino acids. CDR1 and CDR2 (germline): MNHEY, SMNVEV (reference sequence). V lost 6 bases, J lost 3 bases, and 4 bases stayed unmatched. This CDR3 is CASRGQGGYEQYV. The CDR3 DNA reads TGTGCCAGCAGAGGACAGGGAGGCTACGAGCAGTACGTC.

The chain recombines TRBV12-3 or TRBV12-4 with TRBJ2-4, with a tentative D call TRBD1 (5 bases). Trimming pared 5 bases from V and 6 bases from J, leaving 8 bases between. CDR3 length equals 12 residues. The CDR3 here is CASSLRGNIQYF. CDR3 DNA: TGTGCCAGCAGTCTAAGGGGAAACATTCAGTACTTC.

This chain uses TRBV6-5 with TRBJ2-3; possibly TRBD2 for D (5 bases). The V and J ends lost 2 bases and 4 bases respectively, with 13 bases between them. The CDR3 has 15 residues. Germline V gene sequence: CDR1 MNHEY, CDR2 SVGAGI. The CDR3 sequence: CASSYGWASSDTQYF. CDR3 in DNA: TGTGCCAGCAGTTACGGGTGGGCTAGCTCAGATACGCAGTATTTT.

This chain connects TRBV10-3 to TRBJ1-1; D is unclear. The CDR3 has 13 amino acids. With 4 bases removed from V and 1 base from J, the gap between germline ends came to 7 bases. Germline assignment: CDR1 ENHRY and CDR2 SYGVKD. The CDR3, as DNA: TGTGCCATCAGTGTGGCCACGAACACTGAAGCTTTCTTT. Protein sequence: CAISVATNTEAFF.

In this sample, this clone turned up once. The rearrangement links TRBV7-6 to TRBJ2-1, with D unresolved. Germline CDR1 is SGHVS and CDR2 is FNYEAQ. This CDR3 comprises 15 residues. Trimming removed 7 bases from V and 2 bases from J, with 15 bases in between. The CDR3 reads CASTISTSPYNEQFF. CDR3 DNA: TGTGCCAGCACCATTAGTACCTCGCCCTACAATGAGCAGTTCTTC.

V gene TRBV2 combines with J gene TRBJ2-3; D perhaps matches TRBD2 (6 bases). Germline CDR1 is SNHLY and CDR2 is FYNNEI. The CDR3 covers 15 residues. The V and J ends lost 2 bases and 4 bases respectively, with 13 bases between them. CDR3 DNA sequence: TGTGCCAGCAGTGAATGGGACTCGCGCGCAGATACGCAGTATTTT. Protein product: CASSEWDSRADTQYF.